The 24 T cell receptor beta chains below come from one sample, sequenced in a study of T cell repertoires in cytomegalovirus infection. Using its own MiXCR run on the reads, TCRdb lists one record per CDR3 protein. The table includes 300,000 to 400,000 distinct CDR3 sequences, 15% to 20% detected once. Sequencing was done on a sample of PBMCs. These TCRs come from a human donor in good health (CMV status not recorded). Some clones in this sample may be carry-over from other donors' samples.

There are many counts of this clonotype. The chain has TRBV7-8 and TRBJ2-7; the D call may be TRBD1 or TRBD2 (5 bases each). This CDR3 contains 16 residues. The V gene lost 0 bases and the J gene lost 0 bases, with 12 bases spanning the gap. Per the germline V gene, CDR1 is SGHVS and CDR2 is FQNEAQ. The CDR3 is CASSLAGRDHSYEQYF. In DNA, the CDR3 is TGTGCCAGCAGCTTAGCAGGACGGGACCACTCCTACGAGCAGTACTTC.

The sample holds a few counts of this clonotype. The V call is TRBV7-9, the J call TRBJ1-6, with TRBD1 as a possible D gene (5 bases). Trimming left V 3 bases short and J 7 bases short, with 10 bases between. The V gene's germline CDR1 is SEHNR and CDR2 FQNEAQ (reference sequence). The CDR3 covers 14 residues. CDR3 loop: CASSFDSLNSPLHF. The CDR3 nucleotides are TGTGCCAGCAGCTTTGACAGTTTAAATTCACCCCTCCACTTT. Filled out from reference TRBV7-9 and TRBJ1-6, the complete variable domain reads DTGVSQNPRHKITKRGQNVTFRCDPISEHNRLYWYRQTLGQGPEFLTYFQNEAQLEKSRLLSDRFSAERPKGSFSTLEIQRTEQGDSAMYLCASSFDSLNSPLHFGNGTRLTVT.

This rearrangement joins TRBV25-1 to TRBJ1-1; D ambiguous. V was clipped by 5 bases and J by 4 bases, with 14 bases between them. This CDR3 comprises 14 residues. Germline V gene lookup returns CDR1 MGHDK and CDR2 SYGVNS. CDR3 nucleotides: TGTGCCAGCAGTCAACCGGGGAGAGGCACTGAAGCTTTCTTT. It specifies CASSQPGRGTEAFF.

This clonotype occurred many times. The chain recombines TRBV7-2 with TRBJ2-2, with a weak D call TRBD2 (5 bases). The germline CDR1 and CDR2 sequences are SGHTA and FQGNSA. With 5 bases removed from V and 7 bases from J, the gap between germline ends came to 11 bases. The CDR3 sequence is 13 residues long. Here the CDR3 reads CASSRDPSGELFF. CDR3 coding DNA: TGTGCCAGCAGCCGGGATCCCAGCGGGGAGCTGTTTTTT.

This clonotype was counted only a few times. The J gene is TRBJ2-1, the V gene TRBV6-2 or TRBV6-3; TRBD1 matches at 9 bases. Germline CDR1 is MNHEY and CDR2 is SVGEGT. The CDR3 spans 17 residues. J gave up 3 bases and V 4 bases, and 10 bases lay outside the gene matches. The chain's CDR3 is CASSFDRNRGLYNEQFF. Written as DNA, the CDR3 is TGTGCCAGCAGTTTCGACCGTAACAGGGGGCTCTACAATGAGCAGTTCTTC.

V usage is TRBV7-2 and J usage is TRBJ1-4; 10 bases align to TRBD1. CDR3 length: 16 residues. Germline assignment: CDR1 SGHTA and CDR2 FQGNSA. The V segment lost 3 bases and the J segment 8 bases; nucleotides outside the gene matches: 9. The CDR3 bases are TGTGCCAGCAGCTTCAGGACAGGGGGGGTGGAGGAAAAACTGTTTTTT. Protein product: CASSFRTGGVEEKLFF.

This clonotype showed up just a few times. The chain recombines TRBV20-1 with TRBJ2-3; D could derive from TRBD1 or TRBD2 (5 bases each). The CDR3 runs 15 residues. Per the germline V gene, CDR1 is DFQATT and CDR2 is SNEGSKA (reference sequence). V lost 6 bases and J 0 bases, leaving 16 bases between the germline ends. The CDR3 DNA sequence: TGCAGTGCCGTGATTGGGACCGCTAGCACAGATACGCAGTATTTT. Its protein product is CSAVIGTASTDTQYF.

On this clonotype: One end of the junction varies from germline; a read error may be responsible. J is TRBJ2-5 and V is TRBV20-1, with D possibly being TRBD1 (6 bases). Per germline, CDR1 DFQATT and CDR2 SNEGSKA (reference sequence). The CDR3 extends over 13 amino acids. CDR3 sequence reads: CNATRDIRETQYF. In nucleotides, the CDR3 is TGCAATGCTACCCGGGACATTCGGGAGACCCAGTACTTC.

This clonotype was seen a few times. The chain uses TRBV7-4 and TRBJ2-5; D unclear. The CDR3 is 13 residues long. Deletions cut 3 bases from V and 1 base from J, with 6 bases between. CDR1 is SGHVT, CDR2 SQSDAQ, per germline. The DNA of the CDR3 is TGTGCCAGCAGCTTGTGGGCCCAAGAGACCCAGTACTTC. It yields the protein CASSLWAQETQYF.

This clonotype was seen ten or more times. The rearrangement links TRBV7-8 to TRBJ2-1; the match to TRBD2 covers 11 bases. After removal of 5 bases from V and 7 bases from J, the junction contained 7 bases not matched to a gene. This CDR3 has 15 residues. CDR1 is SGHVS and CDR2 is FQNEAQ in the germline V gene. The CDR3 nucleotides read TGTGCCAGCAGCCTCAGACTAGCGGGAAGAAATGAGCAGTTCTTC. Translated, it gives CASSLRLAGRNEQFF.

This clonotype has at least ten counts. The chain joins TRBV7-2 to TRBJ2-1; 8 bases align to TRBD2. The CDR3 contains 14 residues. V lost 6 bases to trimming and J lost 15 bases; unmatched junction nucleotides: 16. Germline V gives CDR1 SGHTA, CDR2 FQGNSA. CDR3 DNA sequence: TGTGCCAGCAGTCCCCCGGGGGGGCGTCCCCAGCGGTTCTTC. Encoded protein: CASSPPGGRPQRFF. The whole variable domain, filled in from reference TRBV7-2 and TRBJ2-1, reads GAGVSQSPSNKVTEKGKDVELRCDPISGHTALYWYRQSLGQGLEFLIYFQGNSAPDKSGLPSDRFSAERTGGSVSTLTIQRTQQEDSAVYLCASSPPGGRPQRFFGPGTRLTVL.

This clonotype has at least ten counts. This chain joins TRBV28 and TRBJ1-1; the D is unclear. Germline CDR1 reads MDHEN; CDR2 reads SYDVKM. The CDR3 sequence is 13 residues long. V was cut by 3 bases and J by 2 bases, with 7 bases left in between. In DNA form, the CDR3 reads TGTGCCAGCAGTTTTCCTTCTAACACTGAAGCTTTCTTT. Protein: CASSFPSNTEAFF.

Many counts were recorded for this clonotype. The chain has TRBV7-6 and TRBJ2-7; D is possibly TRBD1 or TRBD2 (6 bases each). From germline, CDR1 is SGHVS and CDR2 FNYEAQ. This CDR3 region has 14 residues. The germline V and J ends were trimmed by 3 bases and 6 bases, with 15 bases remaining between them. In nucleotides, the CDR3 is TGTGCCAGCAGCTTGCCCCCACAGGGAGGCGAGCAGTACTTC. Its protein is CASSLPPQGGEQYF. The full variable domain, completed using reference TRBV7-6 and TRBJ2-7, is GAGVSQSPRYKVTKRGQDVALRCDPISGHVSLYWYRQALGQGPEFLTYFNYEAQQDKSGLPNDRFSAERPEGSISTLTIQRTEQRDSAMYRCASSLPPQGGEQYFGPGTRLTVT.

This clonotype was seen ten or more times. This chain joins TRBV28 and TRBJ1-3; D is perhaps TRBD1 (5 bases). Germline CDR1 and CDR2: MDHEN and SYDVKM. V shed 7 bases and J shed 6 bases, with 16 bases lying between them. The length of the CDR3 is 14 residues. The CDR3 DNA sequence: TGTGCCAGCAAGACAGAAAGACTCCCAAACACCATATATTTT. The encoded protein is CASKTERLPNTIYF.

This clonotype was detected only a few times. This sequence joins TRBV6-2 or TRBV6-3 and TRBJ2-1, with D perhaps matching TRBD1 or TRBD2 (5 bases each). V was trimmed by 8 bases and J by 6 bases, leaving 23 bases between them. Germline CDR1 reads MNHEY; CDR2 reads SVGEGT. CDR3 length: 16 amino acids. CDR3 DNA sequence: TGTGCCAGCGCGACCTCCGGGACCAAATGGAGCAATGAGCAGTTCTTC. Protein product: CASATSGTKWSNEQFF.

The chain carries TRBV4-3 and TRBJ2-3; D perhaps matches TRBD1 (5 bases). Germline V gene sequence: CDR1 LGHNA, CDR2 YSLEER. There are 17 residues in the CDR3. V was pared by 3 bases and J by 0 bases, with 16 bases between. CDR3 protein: CASSHLTGSLSTDTQYF. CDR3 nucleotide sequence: TGCGCCAGCAGCCACTTAACAGGATCCCTAAGCACAGATACGCAGTATTTT.

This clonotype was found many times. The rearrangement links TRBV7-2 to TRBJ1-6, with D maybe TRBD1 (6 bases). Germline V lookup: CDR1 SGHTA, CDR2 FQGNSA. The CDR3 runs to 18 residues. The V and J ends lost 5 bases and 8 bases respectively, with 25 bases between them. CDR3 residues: CASSPEVRGLVSHSPLHF. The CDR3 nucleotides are TGTGCCAGCAGCCCAGAGGTCAGGGGTCTAGTTAGTCATTCACCCCTCCACTTT.

The CDR3 reads CASSRGTGNTIYF. As DNA, the CDR3 is TGTGCCAGCAGCAGAGGGACTGGAAACACCATATATTTT. This rearrangement joins TRBV11-2 to TRBJ1-3, with D uncertain. V shed 5 bases and J shed 2 bases, with 7 bases lying between them. The CDR3 is 13 amino acids. Germline CDR1 is SGHAT and CDR2 is FQNNGV.

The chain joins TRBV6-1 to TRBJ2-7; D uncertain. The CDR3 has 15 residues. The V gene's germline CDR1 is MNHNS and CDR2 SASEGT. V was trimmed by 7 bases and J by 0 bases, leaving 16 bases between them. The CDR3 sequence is CASTQGASSSYEQYF. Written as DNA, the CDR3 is TGTGCCAGCACCCAAGGTGCCTCCAGCTCCTACGAGCAGTACTTC.

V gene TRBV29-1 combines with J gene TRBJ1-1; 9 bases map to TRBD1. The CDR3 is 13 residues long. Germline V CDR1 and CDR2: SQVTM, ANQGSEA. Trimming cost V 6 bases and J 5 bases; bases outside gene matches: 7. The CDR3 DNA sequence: TGCAGCGTAGAACAGGGGGCTGGTACTGAAGCTTTCTTT. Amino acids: CSVEQGAGTEAFF.

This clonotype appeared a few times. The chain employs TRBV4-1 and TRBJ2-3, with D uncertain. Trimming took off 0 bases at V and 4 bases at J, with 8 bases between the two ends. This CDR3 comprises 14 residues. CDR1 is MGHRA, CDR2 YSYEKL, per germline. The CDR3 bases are TGCGCCAGCAGCCAAGAGGGTTTGGCAGATACGCAGTATTTT. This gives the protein CASSQEGLADTQYF.

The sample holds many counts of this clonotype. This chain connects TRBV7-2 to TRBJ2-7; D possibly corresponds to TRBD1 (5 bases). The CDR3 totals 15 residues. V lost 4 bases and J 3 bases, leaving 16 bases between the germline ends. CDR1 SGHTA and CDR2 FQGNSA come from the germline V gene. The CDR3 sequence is CASSSQIFTGYEQYF. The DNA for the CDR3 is TGTGCCAGCAGCTCCCAAATCTTTACAGGCTACGAGCAGTACTTC.

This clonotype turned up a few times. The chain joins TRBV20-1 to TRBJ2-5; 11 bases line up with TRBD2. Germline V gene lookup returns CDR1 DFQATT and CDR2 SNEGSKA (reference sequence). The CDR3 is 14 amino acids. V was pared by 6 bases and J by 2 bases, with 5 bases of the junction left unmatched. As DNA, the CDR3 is TGCAGTGCCGAGGGGACTAGCGGACAAGAGACCCAGTACTTC. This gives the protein CSAEGTSGQETQYF.

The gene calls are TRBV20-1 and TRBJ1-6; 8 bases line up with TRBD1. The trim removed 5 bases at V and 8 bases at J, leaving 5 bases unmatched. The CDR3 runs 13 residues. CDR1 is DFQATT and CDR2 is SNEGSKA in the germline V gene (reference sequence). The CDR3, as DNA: TGCAGTGCTCCCGGGACAGGAGATTCACCCCTCCACTTT. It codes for CSAPGTGDSPLHF.